This paragraph covers one T cell receptor (beta chain) sequence. V shed 4 bases and J 8 bases; nucleotides not matched to a gene: 12. The CDR3 extends over 16 amino acids. Germline CDR1 SGHNT, CDR2 YENEEA. Study processing details: By means of reference gene primer amplification, nucleated cell counts were estimated. Assay: immunoSEQ multiplex PCR; the TCRdb copy retains only in-frame clones and omits some. For V, J and clone size, that table is used; D and trimming come from the DNA. Here the sample spans roughly 270,000 clones, 88% being singletons. This sample stems from a study of blood T cell repertoires in COVID-19.

The chain couples TRBV11-3 to TRBJ2-1; 9 bases agree with TRBD2. The clonotype originates from a man aged 18 to 35 with active or convalescent COVID-19. The sequenced sample was peripheral blood. The CDR3 region has the DNA TGTGCCAGCAGCTCCACTGGGACTAGCACAGACGATGAGCAGTTCTTC. This codes for CASSSTGTSTDDEQFF.